This T cell receptor beta chain was sequenced in a study of T-cell memory formation after mild COVID-19. Study-wide background: Largely, the TCR clusters proved donor specific.

Germline V gene sequence: CDR1 SGHNT, CDR2 YENEEA. V lost 4 bases to trimming and J lost 2 bases, with 15 bases between them. The CDR3 spans 15 residues. Whole-study results and caveats: Day 15 to 85 contractors were CD4/CD8 balanced; later expanders leaned CD4+. Contracting CD8+ clones were enriched in EMRA, CD4+ mainly in CM and EM.

This clonotype was seen at least ten times. Its antigen is not identified. MiXCR, applied by TCRdb to the 5' RACE reads, yields one record per CDR3 protein. The table includes under 85,000 distinct CDR3 sequences, about 15% detected once. The receptor's source is an adult woman who had mild COVID-19 (a few samples of this study predate the infection). Cell type and time point are not known. Specimen: PBMCs or a T cell subset sorted from them (not recorded which). J is TRBJ2-7 and V is TRBV11-3; D tentatively fits TRBD1 or TRBD2 (6 bases each). CDR3 coding DNA: TGTGCCAGCAGCTATAAGAGGGGGGTTACCTACGAGCAGTACTTC. The encoded protein is CASSYKRGVTYEQYF.